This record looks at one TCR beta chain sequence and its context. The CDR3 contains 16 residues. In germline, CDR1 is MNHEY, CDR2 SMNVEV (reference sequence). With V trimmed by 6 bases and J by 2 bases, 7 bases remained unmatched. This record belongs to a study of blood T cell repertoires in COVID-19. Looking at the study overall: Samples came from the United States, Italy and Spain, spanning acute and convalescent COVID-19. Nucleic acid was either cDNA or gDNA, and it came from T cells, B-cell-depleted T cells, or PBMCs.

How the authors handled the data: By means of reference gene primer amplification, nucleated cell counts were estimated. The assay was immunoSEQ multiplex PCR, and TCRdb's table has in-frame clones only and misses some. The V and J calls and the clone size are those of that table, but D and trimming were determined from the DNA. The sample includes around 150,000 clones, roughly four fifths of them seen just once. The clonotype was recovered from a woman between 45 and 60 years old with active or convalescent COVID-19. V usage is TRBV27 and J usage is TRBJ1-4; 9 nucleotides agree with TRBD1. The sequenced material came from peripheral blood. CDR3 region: CASSRTGVGTNEKLFF. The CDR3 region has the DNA TGTGCCAGCAGCAGGACAGGGGTGGGGACTAATGAAAAACTGTTTTTT.